This T cell receptor beta chain was captured in a study of blood T cell repertoires in COVID-19. About the study: Samples representing acute and convalescent COVID-19 were sourced from the United States, Italy and Spain. T cells, B-cell-depleted T cells, or PBMCs supplied cDNA or gDNA.

In the original workflow: Reference gene primer amplification gave nucleated cell count estimates. Profiled with immunoSEQ multiplex PCR; TCRdb holds only in-frame clones, not every one. The DNA gave D and trimming, while V, J and clone size come from that table. Of about 150,000 clones in the sample, 70% to 85% are singletons; the top ten hold approximately 30%. This CDR3 comprises 14 residues. The V gene's germline CDR1 is GTSNPN and CDR2 SVGIG (reference sequence). With V trimmed by 1 base and J by 4 bases, 4 bases remained unmatched. Sample: peripheral blood. This chain joins TRBV30 and TRBJ1-5; 7 bases align to TRBD1. This clonotype was sampled from a woman aged 55 to 70 with acute or convalescent COVID-19. The CDR3, as DNA: TGTGCCTGGAGTGCCTTACAGGGGAATCAGCCCCAGCATTTT. It specifies CAWSALQGNQPQHF.